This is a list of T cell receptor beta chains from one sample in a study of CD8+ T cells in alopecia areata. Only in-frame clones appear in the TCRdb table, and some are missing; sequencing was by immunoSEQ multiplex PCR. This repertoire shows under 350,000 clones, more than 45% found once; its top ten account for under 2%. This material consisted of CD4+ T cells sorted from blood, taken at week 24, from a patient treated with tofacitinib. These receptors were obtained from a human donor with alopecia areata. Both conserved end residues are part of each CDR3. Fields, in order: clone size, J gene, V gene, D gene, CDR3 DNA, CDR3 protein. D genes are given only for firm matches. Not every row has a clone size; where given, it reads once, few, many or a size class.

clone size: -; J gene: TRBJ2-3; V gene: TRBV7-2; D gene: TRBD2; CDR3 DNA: TGTGCCAGCAGCTCGCCGGGGGGAGATACGCAGTATTTT; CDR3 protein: CASSSPGGDTQYF
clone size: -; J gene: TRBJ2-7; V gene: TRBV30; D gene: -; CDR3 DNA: TGTGCCTGGAGTAAGGGGACGGGGGTTTACGAGCAGTACTTC; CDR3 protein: CAWSKGTGVYEQYF
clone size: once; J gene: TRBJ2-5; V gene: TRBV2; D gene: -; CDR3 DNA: TGTGCCAGCAGTGAGTTTGGCGGTCAAGAGACCCAGTACTTC; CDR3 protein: CASSEFGGQETQYF
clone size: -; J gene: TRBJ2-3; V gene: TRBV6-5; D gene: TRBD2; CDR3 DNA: TGTGCCAGCAGGCGGGGGAGTCTCACAGATACGCAGTATTTT; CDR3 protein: CASRRGSLTDTQYF
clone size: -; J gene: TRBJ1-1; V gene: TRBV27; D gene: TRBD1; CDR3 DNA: TGTGCCAGCAGTCGACAGGGGTTGGAAGCTTTCTTT; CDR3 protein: CASSRQGLEAFF
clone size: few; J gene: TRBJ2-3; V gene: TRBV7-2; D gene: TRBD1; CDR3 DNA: TGTGCCAGCAGCTTACCTCCAGGGGGCCATACGCAGTATTTT; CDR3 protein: CASSLPPGGHTQYF
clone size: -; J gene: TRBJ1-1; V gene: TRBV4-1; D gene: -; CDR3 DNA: TGCGCCAGCAGCCAGCCGGGACAACGAAGGGAAGCTTTCTTT; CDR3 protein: CASSQPGQRREAFF
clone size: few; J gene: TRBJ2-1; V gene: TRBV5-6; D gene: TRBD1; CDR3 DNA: TGTGCCAGCAGCTTGACAGGGGACGGACGGCAGTTCTTC; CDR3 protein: CASSLTGDGRQFF
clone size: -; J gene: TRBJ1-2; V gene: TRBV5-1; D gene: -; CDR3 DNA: TGCGCCAGCCTGAGGGGCTACACCTTC; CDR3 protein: CASLRGYTF
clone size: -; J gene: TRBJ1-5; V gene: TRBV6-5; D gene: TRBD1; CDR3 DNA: TGTGCCAGCAGTTACGACAGGGATCAGCCCCAGCATTTT; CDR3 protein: CASSYDRDQPQHF
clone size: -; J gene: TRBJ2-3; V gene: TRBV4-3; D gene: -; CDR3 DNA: TGCGCCAGCAGCCATGGGACATCTTTCACAGATACGCAGTATTTT; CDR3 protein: CASSHGTSFTDTQYF
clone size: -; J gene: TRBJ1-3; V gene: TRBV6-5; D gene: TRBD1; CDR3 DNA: TGTGCCAGCAGTTGGACAGGTGTCTCTGGAAACACCATATATTTT; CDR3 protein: CASSWTGVSGNTIYF
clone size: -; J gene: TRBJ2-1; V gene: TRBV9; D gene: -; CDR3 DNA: TGTGCCAGCAGCGTAGGTCACAATGAGCAGTTCTTC; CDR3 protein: CASSVGHNEQFF
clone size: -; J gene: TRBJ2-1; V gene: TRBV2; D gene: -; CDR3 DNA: TGTGCCAGCAGTGAGGGGCCTCCTATATACAATGAGCAGTTCTTC; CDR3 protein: CASSEGPPIYNEQFF
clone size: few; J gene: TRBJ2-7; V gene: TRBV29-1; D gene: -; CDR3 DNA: TGCAGCGTTGCGACCCCCGGGGTCCACGAGCAGTACTTC; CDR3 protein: CSVATPGVHEQYF
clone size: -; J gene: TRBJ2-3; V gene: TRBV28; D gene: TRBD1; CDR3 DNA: TGTGCCAGCAGGCAGCGACAGGGCGGCACAGATACGCAGTATTTT; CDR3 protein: CASRQRQGGTDTQYF
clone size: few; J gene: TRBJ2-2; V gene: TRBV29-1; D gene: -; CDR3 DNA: TGCAGCGTTGACCGGGGGAACACCGGGGAGCTGTTTTTT; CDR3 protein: CSVDRGNTGELFF
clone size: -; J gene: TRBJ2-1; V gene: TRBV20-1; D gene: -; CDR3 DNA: TGCAGTGCTCCCGGGCGGGATGAGCAGTTCTTC; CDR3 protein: CSAPGRDEQFF
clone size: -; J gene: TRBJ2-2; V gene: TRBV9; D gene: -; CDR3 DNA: TGTGCCAGCAGCGTAGGGCCAGGGTCCGGGGAGCTGTTTTTT; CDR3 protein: CASSVGPGSGELFF
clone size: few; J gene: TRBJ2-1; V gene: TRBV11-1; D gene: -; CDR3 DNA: TGTGCCAGCAGCTTATATGCGGCCCAGGGCCACTACAATGAGCAGTTCTTC; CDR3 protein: CASSLYAAQGHYNEQFF
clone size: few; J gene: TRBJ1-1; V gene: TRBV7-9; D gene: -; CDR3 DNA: TGTGCCAGCAGCTTCTTGGGTGAGGGGACTGAAGCTTTCTTT; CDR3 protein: CASSFLGEGTEAFF
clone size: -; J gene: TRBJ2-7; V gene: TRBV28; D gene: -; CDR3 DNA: TGTGCCAGCAGCTCCAGACTAGGCACCGAGCAGTACTTC; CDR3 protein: CASSSRLGTEQYF
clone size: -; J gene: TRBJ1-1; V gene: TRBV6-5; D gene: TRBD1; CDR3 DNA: TGTGCCAGCAGTAGGGACAGGGGGCACACTGAAGCTTTCTTT; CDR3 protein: CASSRDRGHTEAFF
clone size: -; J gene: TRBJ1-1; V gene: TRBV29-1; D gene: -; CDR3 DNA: TGCAGCGTTTTCAGGGAGGAGGCGACTCACACTGAAGCTTTCTTT; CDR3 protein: CSVFREEATHTEAFF
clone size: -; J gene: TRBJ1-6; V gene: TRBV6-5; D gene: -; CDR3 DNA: TGTGCCAGCAGTTACGAGTCAGGGTGGGATTCACCCCTCCACTTT; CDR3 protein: CASSYESGWDSPLHF
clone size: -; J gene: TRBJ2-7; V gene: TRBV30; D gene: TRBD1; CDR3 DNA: TGTGCCTGGAGTGGGGGACAGGGGTTCTACGAGCAGTACTTC; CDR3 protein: CAWSGGQGFYEQYF
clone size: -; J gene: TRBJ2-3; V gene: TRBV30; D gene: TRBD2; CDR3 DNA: TGTGCCTGGAGTGTACGTCCTAGCGGACTCACAGATACGCAGTATTTT; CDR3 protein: CAWSVRPSGLTDTQYF
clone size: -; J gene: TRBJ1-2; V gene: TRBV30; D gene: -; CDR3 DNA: TGTGCCTGGAGGGTGGGCCCTGCCTATGGCTACACCTTC; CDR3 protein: CAWRVGPAYGYTF
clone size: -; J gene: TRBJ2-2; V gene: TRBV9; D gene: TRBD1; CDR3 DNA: TGTGCCAGCAGCGGGACAGGGACTGGCACCGGGGAGCTGTTTTTT; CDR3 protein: CASSGTGTGTGELFF
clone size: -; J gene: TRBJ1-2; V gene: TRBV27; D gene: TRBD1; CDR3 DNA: TGTGCCAGCAGTTCAGGGACAGGCCTCTATGGCTACACCTTC; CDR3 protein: CASSSGTGLYGYTF
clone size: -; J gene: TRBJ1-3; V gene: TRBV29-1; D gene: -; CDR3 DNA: TGCAGCGTTGCGAAAGGTGGAAACACCATATATTTT; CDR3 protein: CSVAKGGNTIYF
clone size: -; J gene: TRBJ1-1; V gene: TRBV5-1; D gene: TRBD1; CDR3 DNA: TGCGCCAGCAGCTTCAGGGGGGTTCCAGCTTTCTTT; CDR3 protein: CASSFRGVPAFF
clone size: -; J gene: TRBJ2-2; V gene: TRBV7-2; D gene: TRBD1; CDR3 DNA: TGTGCCAGCAGCTCCACAGGGGCGACCGGGGAGCTGTTTTTT; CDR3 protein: CASSSTGATGELFF
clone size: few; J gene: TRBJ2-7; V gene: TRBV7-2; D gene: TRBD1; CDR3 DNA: TGTGCCAGCAGCTTAAAGGGGGAGACAGGGGTCTACGAGCAGTACTTC; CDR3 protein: CASSLKGETGVYEQYF
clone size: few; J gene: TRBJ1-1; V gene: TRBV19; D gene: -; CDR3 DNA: TGTGCCAGTAGCCAGCAGGGAAGTCTTGAAGCTTTCTTT; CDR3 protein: CASSQQGSLEAFF
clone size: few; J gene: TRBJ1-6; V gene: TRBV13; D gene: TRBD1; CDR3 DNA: TGTGCCAGCAGGGGACAGGGGGCTGAGGACTATAATTCACCCCTCCACTTT; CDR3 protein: CASRGQGAEDYNSPLHF
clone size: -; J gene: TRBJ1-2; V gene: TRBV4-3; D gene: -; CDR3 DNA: TGCGCCAGCAGCCAAGACGTAGGTAGCCATTATGGCTACACCTTC; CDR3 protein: CASSQDVGSHYGYTF
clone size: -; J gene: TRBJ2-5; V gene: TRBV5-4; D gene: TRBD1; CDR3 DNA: TGTGCCAGCAGCCCCTGGGGACAGCCCCAAGAGACCCAGTACTTC; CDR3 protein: CASSPWGQPQETQYF
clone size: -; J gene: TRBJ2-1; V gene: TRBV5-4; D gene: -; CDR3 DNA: TGTGCCAGCAGCAAGGAACACGGTAAAAATGGCAAAGAGCAGTTCTTC; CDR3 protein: CASSKEHGKNGKEQFF
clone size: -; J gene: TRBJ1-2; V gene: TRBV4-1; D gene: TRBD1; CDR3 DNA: TGCGCCAGCAGCCAAGACAGGGGGGCGCGGACGTTGAACTATGGCTACACCTTC; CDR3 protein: CASSQDRGARTLNYGYTF
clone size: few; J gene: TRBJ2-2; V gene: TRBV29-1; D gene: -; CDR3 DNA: TGCAGCGTTGCTAAACCTGATTGGGCAAGGAAAGCCGGGGAGCTGTTTTTT; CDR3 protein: CSVAKPDWARKAGELFF
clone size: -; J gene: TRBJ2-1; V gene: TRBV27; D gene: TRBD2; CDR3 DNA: TGTGCCAGCACTAGCGGGGGTCCATACAATGAGCAGTTCTTC; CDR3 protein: CASTSGGPYNEQFF
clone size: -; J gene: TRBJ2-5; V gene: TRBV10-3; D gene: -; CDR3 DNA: TGTGCCATCAGTGTTTTAGAGACCCAGTACTTC; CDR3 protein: CAISVLETQYF
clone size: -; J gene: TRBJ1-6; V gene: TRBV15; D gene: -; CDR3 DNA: TGTGCCACCAGCAGAGATCAGGGCAGGAAGAGCTCCTATAATTCACCCCTCCACTTT; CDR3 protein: CATSRDQGRKSSYNSPLHF
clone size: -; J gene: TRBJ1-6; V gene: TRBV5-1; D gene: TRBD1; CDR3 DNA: TGCGCCAGCAGCATCGGGACAGATAGAAATTCACCCCTCCACTTT; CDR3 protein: CASSIGTDRNSPLHF
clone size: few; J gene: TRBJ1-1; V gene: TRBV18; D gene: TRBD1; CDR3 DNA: TGTGCCAGCTCACCTGAGACAGGGTTTCTCACTGAAGCTTTCTTT; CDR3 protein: CASSPETGFLTEAFF
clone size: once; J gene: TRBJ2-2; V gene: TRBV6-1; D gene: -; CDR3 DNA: TGTGCCAGCATTGGCGGGCCCTTGGGGGCCGGGGAGCTGTTTTTT; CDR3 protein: CASIGGPLGAGELFF